A single TCR beta chain is shown here with its context. Its antigen is currently unknown. The table came from immunoSEQ multiplex PCR; TCRdb's copy has only in-frame clones and leaves some out. This sample has tens of thousands of clones, with about 91% found just once. The CDR3 consists of 14 residues. V was trimmed by 5 bases and J by 1 base, leaving 11 bases between them. Germline CDR1 SGHTA, CDR2 FQGNSA. Described time point: week 5, during vaccination. In the vaccine, a single dose held 300 ug of the mutant IDH1 20-mer peptide, along with topical imiquimod. Newly diagnosed WHO grade 3 or 4 IDH1-mutant, ATRX-lost astrocytomas were identified in the donors. This sample was included in a study of a mutant IDH1 vaccine in newly diagnosed glioma. The overall study: Patients received vaccination from 4-6 weeks after radiotherapy alone, or with temozolomide cycles. Patients previously underwent radiotherapy, temozolomide, or both, and most underwent both. Overall study results and limits: The study observed vaccine-induced immune responses in roughly 93% of patients.

The starting material was PBMCs, obtained from a glioma patient whose treatment included an IDH1 peptide vaccine. The gene calls are TRBV7-2 and TRBJ1-1; D may be TRBD1 (5 bases). The clonotype comes from a woman between 50 and 59 years old with glioma. This CDR3 is CASSPSGGNTEAFF. The CDR3 region has the DNA TGTGCCAGCAGCCCCTCCGGGGGGAACACTGAAGCTTTCTTT. Full variable domain (remainder filled in from reference TRBV7-2 and TRBJ1-1): GAGVSQSPSNKVTEKGKDVELRCDPISGHTALYWYRQSLGQGLEFLIYFQGNSAPDKSGLPSDRFSAERTGGSVSTLTIQRTQQEDSAVYLCASSPSGGNTEAFFGQGTRLTVV.